Listed below are T cell receptor beta chains from one sample, sequenced in a study of T-cell reconstitution after alpha-beta-depleted transplantation in children. TCRdb passed the PCR reads through MiXCR, listing each CDR3 protein once. The sample includes hundreds of thousands of distinct CDR3 sequences, less than 9% of them seen just once. The sample was PBMCs, mostly from graft donor cells, taken 180 days after TCRalphabeta/CD19-depleted stem cell transplant. The receptor set was obtained from a male patient younger than 18 who had a stem cell transplant for acute lymphoblastic leukemia, so the T cells may come from the graft donor. The CDR3 runs from the conserved cysteine through the conserved F or W. A D gene is named only where the DNA matches it firmly. The size field is filled for only some rows; it gives once, few, many or a size class.

v_call	clone_size	j_call	d_call	cdr3_nt	cdr3_aa
TRBV23-1	-	TRBJ1-5	-	TGCGCCAGCAGTCAATCGATAACGGGATCTAATCAGCCCCAGCATTTT	CASSQSITGSNQPQHF
TRBV7-8	many	TRBJ1-4	TRBD1	TGTGCCAGCAGCGGTACAGGGGTGGGTGAAAAACTGTCTTTT	CASSGTGVGEKLSF
TRBV7-9	many	TRBJ1-2	-	TGTGCCAGCAGCTCAGACAGGTCGAACTATGGCTACACCTTC	CASSSDRSNYGYTF
TRBV20-1	many	TRBJ1-3	-	TGCAGTGCTAGAGCCGGCGTGAAAGGAAACACCATATATTTT	CSARAGVKGNTIYF
TRBV11-1	many	TRBJ2-2	-	TGTGCCAGCAGGACGGGGGGCGGTCCCACCGGGGAGCTGTTTTTT	CASRTGGGPTGELFF
TRBV5-1	many	TRBJ2-7	-	TGCGCCAGCAAAGAAGGGCCAGGACCCTACGAGCAGTACTTC	CASKEGPGPYEQYF
TRBV2	many	TRBJ1-5	-	TGTGCCAGCAGTGAAGTGCCGGCGGCGTATAGCAATCAGCCCCAGCATTTT	CASSEVPAAYSNQPQHF
TRBV3-1	many	TRBJ2-1	-	TGTGCCAGCAGCCAAGGTCAGCGGAGCTACAATGAGCAGTTCTTC	CASSQGQRSYNEQFF
TRBV5-1	many	TRBJ2-5	TRBD2	TGCGCCAGCAGCTTGCCTAGCGGGGGTCCGGGAGAGACCCAGTACTTC	CASSLPSGGPGETQYF
TRBV27	many	TRBJ2-1	TRBD2	TGTGCCAGCAGTTTATCTAGCGGGAGGAATGAGCAGTTCTTC	CASSLSSGRNEQFF
TRBV5-1	many	TRBJ2-5	-	TGCGCCAGCAGCTCGCGGGTCACTCAAGAGACCCAGTACTTC	CASSSRVTQETQYF
TRBV5-6	few	TRBJ1-1	-	TGTGCCAGCAGCTCCGGGTTACACAGGGCTTACACTGAAGCTTTCTTT	CASSSGLHRAYTEAFF
TRBV5-1	many	TRBJ1-1	TRBD1	TGCGCCAGCAGCATGGACAGGGGGCGCCGGACTGAAGCTTTCTTT	CASSMDRGRRTEAFF
TRBV15	few	TRBJ2-7	-	TGTGCCACCAGCAGGTTGAATACCTACGAGCAGTACTTC	CATSRLNTYEQYF
TRBV28	many	TRBJ2-1	TRBD2	TGTGCCAGCAGTAAGGGACTAGCGGGAGACAATGAGCAGTTCTTC	CASSKGLAGDNEQFF
TRBV28	many	TRBJ2-7	-	TGTGCCAGCAGTTTATATTACGAGCAGTACTTC	CASSLYYEQYF
TRBV6-2/TRBV6-3	many	TRBJ2-7	-	TGTGCCAGCAGTTACCTACGCGCTAGATACGAGCAGTACTTC	CASSYLRARYEQYF
TRBV7-3	many	TRBJ2-6	TRBD1	TGTGCCAGCAGCTTAAAGGTCTCGGGACAGGGGTGGTCTGGGGCCAACGTCCTGACTTTC	CASSLKVSGQGWSGANVLTF
TRBV11-2	few	TRBJ1-4	-	TGTGCCAGCAGCTTAGAACGGGGATCTAATGAAAAACTGTTTTTT	CASSLERGSNEKLFF
TRBV19	many	TRBJ2-7	-	TGTGCCAGTAGTATAGCTCGCGGCTCCGAGGCCTCCTACGAGCAGTACTTC	CASSIARGSEASYEQYF
TRBV19	-	TRBJ1-1	-	TGTGCCAGTCATACCCCGGGCCGGAACACTGAAGCTTTCTTT	CASHTPGRNTEAFF
TRBV11-2	many	TRBJ2-1	-	TGTGCCAGCAGCCAGTTAGATTTGGGCTACAATGAGCAGTTCTTC	CASSQLDLGYNEQFF
TRBV11-2	many	TRBJ1-4	-	TGTGCCAGCAGCTTAGATCTGGTAGGCTCTGCAACTAATGAAAAACTGTTTTTT	CASSLDLVGSATNEKLFF
TRBV6-5	many	TRBJ2-7	TRBD2	TGTGCCAGCAGTTACGGGACTAGCGGGACGTACGAGCAGTACTTC	CASSYGTSGTYEQYF
TRBV20-1	medium-sized	TRBJ2-6	-	TGCAGTGCTCCCTTGCTCGGGGTACGCTCTGGGGCCAACGTCCTGACTTTC	CSAPLLGVRSGANVLTF
TRBV2	few	TRBJ2-5	-	TGTGCGGGGGGACCCCCCCAAGAGACCCAGTACTTC	CAGGPPQETQYF
TRBV20-1	many	TRBJ2-5	-	TGCAGTGCTAGAGAAGGTTTGGGTCAAGAGACCCAGTACTTC	CSAREGLGQETQYF
TRBV18	few	TRBJ2-2	-	TGTGCCAGCTCCCCAGAACCGGGACCCTTTACGGCCGGGGAGCTGTTTTTT	CASSPEPGPFTAGELFF
TRBV13	many	TRBJ2-4	TRBD2	TGTGCCAGCGGGGTAGCGGGACATTCCGCCAAAAACATTCAGTACTTC	CASGVAGHSAKNIQYF
TRBV3-1	many	TRBJ2-1	-	TGTGCCAGCAGCCAGACACAGGGATCCTACAATGAGCAGTTCTTC	CASSQTQGSYNEQFF
TRBV20-1	many	TRBJ1-1	TRBD1	TGCAGTGCTCCAGACAGGGCAACTTTTAACACTGAAGCTTTCTTT	CSAPDRATFNTEAFF
TRBV3-1	many	TRBJ2-2	-	TGTGCCAGCAGCCAAGCTCCGGGCGGCGGGGAGCTGTTTTTT	CASSQAPGGGELFF
TRBV12-3/TRBV12-4	many	TRBJ1-2	-	TGTGCCAGCAGTTTCCCACAGGGTAAAGGCTACTATGGCTACACCTTC	CASSFPQGKGYYGYTF
TRBV16	-	TRBJ1-1	-	TGTGCCAGCAGCCAATCGGGTGGTCGGAGGAACACTGAAGCTTTCTTT	CASSQSGGRRNTEAFF
TRBV10-3	many	TRBJ2-2	TRBD2	TGTGCCATCAGTGATCCGGGACTAGCCTACGCGAACACCGGGGAGCTGTTTTTT	CAISDPGLAYANTGELFF
TRBV4-3	few	TRBJ1-1	TRBD1	TGCGCCAGCAGCCAGATTACAGGGGGTGTCACTGAAGCTTTCTTT	CASSQITGGVTEAFF
TRBV28	many	TRBJ1-2	-	TGTGCCAGCAGTTCTACAGGGTGGCACGATGGCTACACCTTC	CASSSTGWHDGYTF
TRBV29-1	many	TRBJ2-5	TRBD1	TGCAGCATAAACCTGGACAGGTGGCAAGAGACCCAGTACTTC	CSINLDRWQETQYF
TRBV20-1	many	TRBJ1-4	TRBD1	TGCAGTGCCAGGGGGGACAGTTATGAAAAACTGTTTTTT	CSARGDSYEKLFF
TRBV27	few	TRBJ2-7	-	TGCACCAGCAGTTCTGGGGGACCGCGGATTGAGTACTTC	CTSSSGGPRIEYF
TRBV4-1	many	TRBJ1-6	-	TGCGCCAGCAGCCAAGATCGACAGTATAATTCACCCCTCCACTTT	CASSQDRQYNSPLHF
TRBV6-5	many	TRBJ2-7	-	TGTGCCAGCAGTTACCGTCCTCTCGGGGCAGGTTTCTCCTACGAGCAGTACTTC	CASSYRPLGAGFSYEQYF
TRBV25-1	many	TRBJ2-5	-	TGTGCCAGCAGTAAGGGGACGCCCGGACAAGAGACCCAGTACTTC	CASSKGTPGQETQYF
TRBV3-1	many	TRBJ2-5	TRBD2	TGTGCCAGCAGGGGGACTAGCGGGAGCGTCCAGTACTTC	CASRGTSGSVQYF
TRBV28	many	TRBJ2-7	TRBD1	TGTGCCAGCAGCACACCTAACCCTCCGGGACAGGCCTACCCGGACGAGCAGTACTTC	CASSTPNPPGQAYPDEQYF
TRBV5-1	many	TRBJ2-3	-	TGCGCCAGCAGCTTGACGGGGCTAGATACGCAGTATTTT	CASSLTGLDTQYF
TRBV2	many	TRBJ2-3	TRBD2	TGTGCCGGAGGACTAGCGGGGGCCATACCGTCGCAGTATTTT	CAGGLAGAIPSQYF
TRBV13	many	TRBJ1-5	-	TGTGCCAGCAGCTTAGGGATAGGGTCTCAGCCCCAGCATTTT	CASSLGIGSQPQHF